This T cell receptor beta chain was retrieved from a study of blood T cell repertoires in COVID-19. Overall study context: In each case, the material was cDNA or gDNA derived from T cells, B-cell-depleted T cells, or PBMCs.

Looked up from germline, CDR1 is SGHRS and CDR2 is YFSETQ. Deletions cut 2 bases from V and 3 bases from J, with 9 bases between. This CDR3 comprises 14 residues. Enrollment of patients from Seattle took place during active infection, with longitudinal follow-up. Authors' analysis steps: Amplification from reference gene primers served as the basis for estimated nucleated cell counts. Assay: immunoSEQ multiplex PCR; the TCRdb copy retains only in-frame clones and omits some. That table gives V, J and clone size, and the DNA gave D and trimming. Of 270,000 or so clones in the sample, roughly 90% were seen once.

The source of this sequence is a woman aged 25 to 39 with COVID-19, enrolled during active disease. Sequenced: peripheral blood. The gene calls are TRBV5-1 and TRBJ2-1; maybe TRBD1 (6 bases). This CDR3 reads CASSFRDIYNEQFF. The CDR3 coding sequence is TGCGCCAGCAGCTTCCGGGACATCTACAATGAGCAGTTCTTC.